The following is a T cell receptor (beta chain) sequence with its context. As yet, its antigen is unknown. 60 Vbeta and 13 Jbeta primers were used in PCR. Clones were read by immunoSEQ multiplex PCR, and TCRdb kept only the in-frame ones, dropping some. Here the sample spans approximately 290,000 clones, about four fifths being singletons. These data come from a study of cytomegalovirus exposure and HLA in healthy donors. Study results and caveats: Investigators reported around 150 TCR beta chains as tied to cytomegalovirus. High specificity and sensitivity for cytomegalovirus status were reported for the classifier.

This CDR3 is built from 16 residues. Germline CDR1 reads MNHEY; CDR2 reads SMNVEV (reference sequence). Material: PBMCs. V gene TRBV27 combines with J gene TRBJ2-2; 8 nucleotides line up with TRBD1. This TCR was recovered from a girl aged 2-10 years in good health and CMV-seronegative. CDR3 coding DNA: TGTGCTAGCGCCGGGACAGGAGTTTTGAGGAGCGGGGAGCTGTTTTTT. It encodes CASAGTGVLRSGELFF.